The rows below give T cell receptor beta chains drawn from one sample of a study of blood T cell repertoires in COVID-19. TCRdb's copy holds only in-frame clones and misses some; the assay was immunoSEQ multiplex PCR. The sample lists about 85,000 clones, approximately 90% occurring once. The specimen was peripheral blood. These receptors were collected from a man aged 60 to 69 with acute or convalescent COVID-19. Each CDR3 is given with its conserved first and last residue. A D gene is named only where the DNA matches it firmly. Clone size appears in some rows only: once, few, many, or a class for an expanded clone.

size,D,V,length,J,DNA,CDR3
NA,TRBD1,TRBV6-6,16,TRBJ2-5,TGTGCCAGCAGTTACTTCCCAGGGGGCTGGCAAGAGACCCAGTACTTC,CASSYFPGGWQETQYF
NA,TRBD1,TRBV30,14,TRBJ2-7,TGTGCCTGGAGGGACAGGGTTGTCTCCTACGAGCAGTACTTC,CAWRDRVVSYEQYF
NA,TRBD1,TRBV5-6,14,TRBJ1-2,TGTGCCAGCAGCTTAAGGACAGGGCGTAGTGGCTACACCTTC,CASSLRTGRSGYTF
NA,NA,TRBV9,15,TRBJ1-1,TGTGCCAGCAGCGTAGCGGGGGGCGGGTACACTGAAGCTTTCTTT,CASSVAGGGYTEAFF
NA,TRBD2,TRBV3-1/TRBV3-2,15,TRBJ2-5,TGTGCCAGCAGCCCCAGGGTAGCGGGCCCGGCGACCCAGTACTTC,CASSPRVAGPATQYF
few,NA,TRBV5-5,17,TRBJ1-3,TGTGCCAGCAGCTTGGCTCAAGTTAGACTCTCTGGAAACACCATATATTTT,CASSLAQVRLSGNTIYF
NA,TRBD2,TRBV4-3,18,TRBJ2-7,TGCGCCAGCAGCCAAGGGACTAGCGGGGGGGCTTTAACCTACGAGCAGTACTTC,CASSQGTSGGALTYEQYF
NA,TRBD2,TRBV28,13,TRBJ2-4,TGTGCCAGCAGTTTATCGGGGGGGGCCATTCAGTACTTC,CASSLSGGAIQYF
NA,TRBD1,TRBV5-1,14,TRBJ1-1,TGCGCCAGCAGCTCGAGGACAGGGGGCACTGAAGCTTTCTTT,CASSSRTGGTEAFF
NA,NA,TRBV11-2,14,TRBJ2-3,TGTGCCAGCAGCTTAGACGACAGAACAGATACGCAGTATTTT,CASSLDDRTDTQYF
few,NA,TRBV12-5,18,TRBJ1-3,TGTGCTAGTGGTTTGGGGGGGTTTCGGACAGTCTCTGGAAACACCATATATTTT,CASGLGGFRTVSGNTIYF
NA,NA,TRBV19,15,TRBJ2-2,TGTGCCAGTAGTATGAGGACAACGAACACCGGGGAGCTGTTTTTT,CASSMRTTNTGELFF
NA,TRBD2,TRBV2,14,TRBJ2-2,TGTGCCTGCCAAGGACTAGCGGTGACCGGGGAGCTGTTTTTT,CACQGLAVTGELFF
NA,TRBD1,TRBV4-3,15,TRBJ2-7,TGCGCCAGCAGCCAGGGGACAGGGCACTCCTACGAGCAGTACTTC,CASSQGTGHSYEQYF
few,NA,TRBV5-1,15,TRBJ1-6,TGCGCCAGTAGTGGGACTGGGCGCGATAATTCACCCCTCCACTTT,CASSGTGRDNSPLHF
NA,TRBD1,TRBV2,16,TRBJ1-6,TGTGCCAGCAGTGGGGGACGGACAGGGCATAATTCACCCCTCCACTTT,CASSGGRTGHNSPLHF
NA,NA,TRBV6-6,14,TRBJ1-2,TGTGCCAGCAGTTACTCGGAGGGGAGTCGTGGCTACACCTTC,CASSYSEGSRGYTF
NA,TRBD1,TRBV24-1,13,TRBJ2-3,TGTGCCACAGCGACAGGGGGCACAGATACGCAGTATTTT,CATATGGTDTQYF
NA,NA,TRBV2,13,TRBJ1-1,TGTGCCAGCAGTGCGGGGGGTAACACTGAAGCTTTCTTT,CASSAGGNTEAFF
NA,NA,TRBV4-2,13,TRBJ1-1,TGTGCCAGCAGCCAAGACTTGAACACTGAAGCTTTCTTT,CASSQDLNTEAFF
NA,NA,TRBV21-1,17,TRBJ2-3,TGTGCCAGCAGCAAAGTTGGTGGGACTAGCGGATCCGATACGCAGTATTTT,CASSKVGGTSGSDTQYF
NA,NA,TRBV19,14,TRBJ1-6,TGTGCCAGTAGCACCGGCACAGGGAATTCACCCCTCCACTTT,CASSTGTGNSPLHF
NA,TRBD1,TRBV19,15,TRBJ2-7,TGTGCCAGTAGTATGGGGACAGGGACCACCTACGAGCAGTACTTC,CASSMGTGTTYEQYF
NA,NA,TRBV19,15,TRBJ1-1,TGTGCCAGTAGTCCAGACATGCGGAGAGGGACTGAAGCTTTCTTT,CASSPDMRRGTEAFF
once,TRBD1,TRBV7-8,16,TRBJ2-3,TGTGCCAGCAGCACCCAGACAGGGGAGGGCACAGATACGCAGTATTTT,CASSTQTGEGTDTQYF
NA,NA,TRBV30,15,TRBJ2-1,TGTGCCTGGAGATTAGATCCTGGAGAGTACAATGAGCAGTTCTTC,CAWRLDPGEYNEQFF
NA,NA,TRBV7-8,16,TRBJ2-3,TGTGCCAGCAGCTTAGTTCGTCTGGAGGACACAGATACGCAGTATTTT,CASSLVRLEDTDTQYF
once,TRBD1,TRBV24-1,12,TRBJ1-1,TGTGCCACCTCGGGACAGGGCACTGAAGCTTTCTTT,CATSGQGTEAFF
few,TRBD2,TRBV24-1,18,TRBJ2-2,TGTGCCACCAGTGATCCGCCGGTGGTAGCGGGGGATACCGGGGAGCTGTTTTTT,CATSDPPVVAGDTGELFF
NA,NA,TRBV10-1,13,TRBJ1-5,TGCGCCAGCAGCGACAGACCTGATCGGCCCCAGCATTTT,CASSDRPDRPQHF
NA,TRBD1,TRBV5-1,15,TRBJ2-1,TGCGCCAGCAGCCTACGGACAGGAGGTTTAGATGAGCAGTTCTTC,CASSLRTGGLDEQFF
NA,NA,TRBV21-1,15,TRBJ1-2,TGTGCCAGCAGCAAAGAGGCGGAGGCAAACTATGGCTACACCTTC,CASSKEAEANYGYTF
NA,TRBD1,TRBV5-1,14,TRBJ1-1,TGCGCCAGCAGCTGGGGACAGGGACCTCAAGAAGCTTTCTTT,CASSWGQGPQEAFF
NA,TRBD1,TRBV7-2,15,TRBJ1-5,TGTGCCAGCAGCCCCGGGACAGGTGGAAATCAGCCCCAGCATTTT,CASSPGTGGNQPQHF
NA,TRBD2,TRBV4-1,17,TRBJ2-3,TGCGCCAGCAGCGGCCGAGGGACTAGCGTAAGCACAGATACGCAGTATTTT,CASSGRGTSVSTDTQYF
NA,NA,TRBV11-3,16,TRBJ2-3,TGTGCCAGCAGCAGTACCGGGGGGCACTACCCAGATACGCAGTATTTT,CASSSTGGHYPDTQYF
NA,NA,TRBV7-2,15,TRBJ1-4,TGTGCCAGCAACAGCTTCCAGGGGTCAAATGAAAAACTGTTTTTT,CASNSFQGSNEKLFF
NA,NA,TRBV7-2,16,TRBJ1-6,TGTGCCAGCAGCTTTCAGGGAAGCTCCTATAATTCACCCCTCCACTTT,CASSFQGSSYNSPLHF
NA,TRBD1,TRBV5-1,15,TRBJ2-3,TGCGCCAGCAGCTCCGGACAGGGCAGCACAGATACGCAGTATTTT,CASSSGQGSTDTQYF
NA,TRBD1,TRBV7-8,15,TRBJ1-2,TGTGCCAGCAGTAGTGGACAGGGCCACTTATATGGCTACACCTTC,CASSSGQGHLYGYTF
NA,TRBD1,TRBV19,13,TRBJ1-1,TGTGCCAGTACTTGGGACAGGGACACTGAAGCTTTCTTT,CASTWDRDTEAFF
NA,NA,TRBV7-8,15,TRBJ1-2,TGTGCCAGCAGCTTAGGCCGGGGAGGCTACTATGGCTACACCTTC,CASSLGRGGYYGYTF
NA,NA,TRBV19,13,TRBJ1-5,TGTGCCAGTAACGGGGGGCGGAAGCAGCCCCAGCATTTT,CASNGGRKQPQHF
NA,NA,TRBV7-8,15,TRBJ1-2,TGTGCCAGCAGCGTAGACAGGTTAGCTAACTATGGCTACACCTTC,CASSVDRLANYGYTF
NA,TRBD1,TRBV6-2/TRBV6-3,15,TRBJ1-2,TGTGCCAGCAGTTACTCGAAGGGACAGTTGGATGGCTACACCTTC,CASSYSKGQLDGYTF
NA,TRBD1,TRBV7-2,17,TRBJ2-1,TGTGCCAGCAGCTTATCGTCGGGGACAGGGGGCATTTATGAGCAGTTCTTC,CASSLSSGTGGIYEQFF
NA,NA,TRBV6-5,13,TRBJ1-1,TGTGCCAGCAGTTACTCGACCCAGGGACACGCTTTCTTT,CASSYSTQGHAFF
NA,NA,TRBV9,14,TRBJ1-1,TGTGCCAGCAGCGTAGGCGGGATGGGCACTGAAGCTTTCTTT,CASSVGGMGTEAFF